This T cell receptor (beta chain) was identified in a study of spatial heterogeneity in lung cancer. Study findings and constraints: Estimation of coverage gave values of roughly 7% for alpha and more than 11% for beta chains in tumor T cells. Tracking of tumor mutation counts was seen in expanded intratumoral alpha and beta TCR counts. Of the expanded TCRs, ubiquitous and regional counts tracked the counts of ubiquitous and regional nonsynonymous mutations, respectively.

This clonotype was observed many times. No antigen is known for it. Within a library made for alpha chains, this beta chain is off target, and its count is uninformative. TCRdb called the 5' RACE reads again in MiXCR, with one record for every CDR3 protein. This table holds 12,000 or so distinct CDR3 sequences, about 4.6% found once. V was trimmed by 4 bases and J by 0 bases, leaving 10 bases between them. Germline-derived CDR1 and CDR2 are MDHEN and SYDVKM. The CDR3 has 16 residues. Regarding time point: sample taken at primary tumor resection. The roughly 68 donors had untreated early-stage non-small cell lung cancer. Whole RNA came from tumor, nontumor lung or frozen PBMC and was sequenced without being sorted.

J is TRBJ2-6 and V is TRBV28; D may match TRBD1 or TRBD2 (6 bases each). This TCR derives from a male donor with early-stage non-small cell lung cancer. Sequenced material: lung tumor tissue, taken at surgery. The CDR3 DNA reads TGTGCCAGCAGTTGGGGGGCCCCCTCTGGGGCCAACGTCCTGACTTTC. This sequence encodes CASSWGAPSGANVLTF.